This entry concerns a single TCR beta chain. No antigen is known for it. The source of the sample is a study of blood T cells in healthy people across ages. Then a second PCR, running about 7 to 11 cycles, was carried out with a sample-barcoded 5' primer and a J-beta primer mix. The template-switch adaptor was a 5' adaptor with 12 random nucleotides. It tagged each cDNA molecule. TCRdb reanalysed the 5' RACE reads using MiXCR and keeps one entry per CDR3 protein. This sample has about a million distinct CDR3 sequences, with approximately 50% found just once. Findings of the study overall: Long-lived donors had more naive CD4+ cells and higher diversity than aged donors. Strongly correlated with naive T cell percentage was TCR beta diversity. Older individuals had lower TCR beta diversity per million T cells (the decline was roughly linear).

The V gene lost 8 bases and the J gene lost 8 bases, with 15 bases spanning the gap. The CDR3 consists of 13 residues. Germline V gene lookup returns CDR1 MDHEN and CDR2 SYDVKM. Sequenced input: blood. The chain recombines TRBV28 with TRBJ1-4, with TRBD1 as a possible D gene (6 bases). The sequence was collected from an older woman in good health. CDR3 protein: CASREGGEEKLFF. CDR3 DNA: TGTGCCAGCCGGGAGGGGGGGGAAGAAAAACTGTTTTTT.